What follows are 21 T cell receptor beta chains derived from one specimen sequenced in a study of blood T cells in healthy people across ages. The use of a sample-barcoded 5' primer and a J-beta primer mix characterized a second PCR of roughly 6 to 11 cycles. TCRdb recomputed calls from the 5' RACE reads with MiXCR, one row per CDR3 protein. The table records roughly 900,000 distinct CDR3 sequences, 29% of them present only once. Specimen: blood. The receptor set was obtained from a woman aged 80 or over in good health.

The rearrangement uses TRBV5-6 and TRBJ1-4, with TRBD1 matching over 9 bases. The ends lost 7 bases at V and 3 bases at J; junction bases unmatched: 7. Germline loops: CDR1 SGHDT, CDR2 YYEEEE. The CDR3 is 15 amino acids. The CDR3 coding sequence is TGTGCCAGCGGGACGGGACAGGGACCTAATGAAAAACTGTTTTTT. Its protein product is CASGTGQGPNEKLFF.

This clonotype has at least ten counts. The chain has TRBV11-2 and TRBJ2-7, with D unclear. Germline V CDR1 and CDR2: SGHAT, FQNNGV. Trimming pared 5 bases from V and 1 base from J, leaving 12 bases between. CDR3 length: 14 residues. CDR3 region: CASSLNQVSYEQYF. CDR3 nucleotides: TGTGCCAGCAGCCTAAACCAGGTTTCCTACGAGCAGTACTTC.

This clonotype was picked up a small number of times. This clone may be a read error of a much larger clone one base away. V usage is TRBV12-3 or TRBV12-4 and J usage is TRBJ1-2; tentative D call: TRBD1 (5 bases). This CDR3 has 15 residues. The V and J ends lost 5 bases and 6 bases respectively, with 19 bases between them. CDR3 sequence: CASSIRDRRGDGYTF. The CDR3 DNA sequence: TGTGCCAGCAGTATCCGGGACCGGAGGGGAGATGGCTACACCTTC.

This clonotype was seen once. J is TRBJ2-1 and V is TRBV5-5; D may be TRBD2 (7 bases). With 1 base removed from V and 8 bases from J, the gap between germline ends came to 19 bases. CDR1 and CDR2 from the germline V gene are SGHKS and YYEKEE (reference sequence). The CDR3 length is 16 residues. CDR3: CASSLLHGGRMDEQFF. CDR3 bases: TGTGCCAGCAGCTTGTTACACGGGGGGCGCATGGATGAGCAGTTCTTC.

Remarks on this clonotype: A much bigger clone sits one base away, suggesting this may be a read error. V usage is TRBV12-3 or TRBV12-4 and J usage is TRBJ2-1; D call uncertain. The V end lost 5 bases, the J end lost 10 bases, and 12 bases lay between the germline ends. This CDR3 has 12 amino acids. The CDR3 sequence is CASSGVSYEQFF. The DNA for the CDR3 is TGTGCCAGCAGTGGGGTGAGCTACGAGCAGTTCTTC.

This clonotype was recorded many times. The chain couples TRBV6-2 or TRBV6-3 to TRBJ2-4, with 7 bases aligning to TRBD1. CDR3 length: 15 amino acids. Germline V gives CDR1 MNHEY, CDR2 SVGEGT. V trimming: 7 bases; J trimming: 0 bases; junction bases outside the gene matches: 6. CDR3 coding DNA: TGTGCCAGCACCGGGACAGTTAAAGCCAAAAACATTCAGTACTTC. Translating gives CASTGTVKAKNIQYF.

This clonotype was seen many times. J is TRBJ2-2 and V is TRBV7-8; 8 positions agree with TRBD1. In germline, CDR1 is SGHVS, CDR2 FQNEAQ. V was pared by 6 bases and J by 2 bases, with 5 bases of the junction left unmatched. The CDR3 length is 15 residues. CDR3 region: CASSMGQVNTGELFF. The CDR3 DNA sequence: TGTGCCAGCAGTATGGGACAGGTTAACACCGGGGAGCTGTTTTTT.

This clonotype was picked up many times. The chain recombines TRBV7-2 with TRBJ1-2, with D unclear. The CDR3 sequence is 14 residues long. From germline, CDR1 is SGHTA and CDR2 FQGNSA. V was trimmed by 5 bases and J by 5 bases, leaving 15 bases between them. The CDR3 DNA is TGTGCCAGCAGCGAAGGCCCGAATAGATATGGCTACACCTTC. Its protein is CASSEGPNRYGYTF.

The count of this clonotype is one. The rearrangement joins TRBV6-6 to TRBJ1-1; maybe TRBD1 (5 bases). The germline V gene encodes CDR1 MNHNY and CDR2 SVGAGI (reference sequence). Trimming shortened V by 5 bases and J by 7 bases, and 14 bases separated the two germline ends. The CDR3 runs to 13 residues. The CDR3, as DNA: TGTGCCAGCAGTGCTCAGGGCAGCAGTGAAGCTTTCTTT. It codes for CASSAQGSSEAFF.

There are many counts of this clonotype. The chain combines TRBV5-1 with TRBJ2-3; 8 nucleotides line up with TRBD2. The CDR3 has 15 residues. Germline CDR1 and CDR2: SGHRS and YFSETQ. Trimming cost V 4 bases and J 6 bases; bases outside gene matches: 10. CDR3 nucleotide sequence: TGCGCCAGCAGCCCCGGGCTAGCGGGCGGGGATACGCAGTATTTT. Translated, it gives CASSPGLAGGDTQYF.

This clonotype was counted ten times or more. The chain has TRBV7-2 and TRBJ2-5, with TRBD1 matching over 10 bases. CDR3 size: 16 residues. Germline trimming cut 0 bases from V and 4 bases from J; bases unmatched to any gene: 5. Germline V gives CDR1 SGHTA, CDR2 FQGNSA. CDR3 in DNA: TGTGCCAGCAGCTTAGCGCCGAGACAGGGGGCAGAGACCCAGTACTTC. Translation gives CASSLAPRQGAETQYF.

The gene calls are TRBV3-1 and TRBJ2-7; a possible D gene is TRBD1 (7 bases). V lost 4 bases to trimming and J lost 6 bases, with 22 bases between them. The CDR3 totals 16 residues. CDR1 is LGHDT and CDR2 is YNNKEL in the germline V gene (reference sequence). The CDR3 loop reads CASSRTTVLRGVEQYF. The CDR3, as DNA: TGTGCCAGCAGCCGCACGACAGTTCTCAGGGGGGTCGAGCAGTACTTC.

This clonotype was counted at least ten times. V is TRBV7-9 and J is TRBJ2-7, with a weak D call TRBD1 (5 bases). The CDR3 runs 16 residues. Germline assignment: CDR1 SEHNR and CDR2 FQNEAQ (reference sequence). Trimming stripped 5 bases from V and 0 bases from J, with 17 bases between. CDR3 nucleotide sequence: TGTGCCAGCAGCCGTAAGGGGCCCAGGACCTCCTACGAGCAGTACTTC. Residues: CASSRKGPRTSYEQYF.

This clonotype was detected a few times. The chain carries TRBV6-1 and TRBJ2-5; D possibly corresponds to TRBD2 (5 bases). The CDR3 totals 12 residues. The V and J ends lost 9 bases and 7 bases respectively, with 15 bases between them. The germline CDR1 and CDR2 sequences are MNHNS and SASEGT. The CDR3 nucleotides are TGTGCCAGTCTGGGTCCGGGGTGGACCCAGTACTTC. This gives the protein CASLGPGWTQYF.

The chain recombines TRBV7-8 with TRBJ2-3; TRBD1 matches 10 bases. This CDR3 region has 15 residues. Trimming at V came to 5 bases and at J to 2 bases, leaving 4 bases not matched to a gene. Germline V gene data show CDR1 as SGHVS and CDR2 as FQNEAQ. CDR3 in amino acids: CASSATGGHTDTQYF. The CDR3 DNA follows: TGTGCCAGCAGCGCGACAGGGGGCCACACAGATACGCAGTATTTT.

In the case of this clonotype: A much larger clone is a single base away; this may be a read error. V gene TRBV7-2 combines with J gene TRBJ1-1; 7 bases line up with TRBD1. The CDR3 extends over 13 amino acids. V lost 6 bases, J lost 4 bases, and 5 bases stayed unmatched. Looked up from germline, CDR1 is SGHTA and CDR2 is FQGNSA. The CDR3 protein is CASRTQGSTEAFF. The CDR3 nucleotides read TGTGCCAGCAGAACACAGGGGTCCACTGAAGCTTTCTTT.

This clonotype has a handful of counts. The rearrangement links TRBV2 to TRBJ1-5; 7 bases align to TRBD1. CDR1 and CDR2 (germline): SNHLY, FYNNEI. The CDR3 totals 16 residues. Trimming cost V 2 bases and J 4 bases; bases outside gene matches: 8. The CDR3 loop is CASSEKGAGGNQPQHF. Here the CDR3 DNA reads TGTGCCAGCAGTGAAAAGGGGGCAGGAGGAAATCAGCCCCAGCATTTT.

The table lists this clonotype with many counts. The gene calls are TRBV6-6 and TRBJ2-7, with 10 bases lining up with TRBD1. This CDR3 contains 13 residues. Germline V gene sequence: CDR1 MNHNY, CDR2 SVGAGI (reference sequence). J lost 7 bases, V lost 0 bases, and 0 bases had no gene match. The CDR3 sequence: CASSYSGQGEQYF. The CDR3 bases are TGTGCCAGCAGTTACTCGGGACAGGGGGAGCAGTACTTC.

The chain is built from TRBV29-1 and TRBJ2-7; D possibly matches TRBD1 or TRBD2 (6 bases each). The germline CDR1 and CDR2 sequences are SQVTM and ANQGSEA. There are 13 residues in the CDR3. V was trimmed by 1 base and J by 4 bases, leaving 11 bases between them. The CDR3 DNA follows: TGCAGCGTTGAAGGTGGGGGGACATACGAGCAGTACTTC. This gives the protein CSVEGGGTYEQYF.

Remarks on this clonotype: Since a much larger clone is just one base distant, this may be a read error. The genes are TRBV20-1 and TRBJ2-1; 7 bases are a match to TRBD1. Matching the DNA end better, TRBJ2-7 makes the J call doubtful. The CDR3 runs 15 residues. Germline CDR1 reads DFQATT; CDR2 reads SNEGSKA (reference sequence). In DNA, the CDR3 is TGCAGTGCTAACAGGGGTCTGATCTCCTACAATGAGCAGTACTTC. This sequence encodes CSANRGLISYNEQYF.

V gene TRBV7-2 combines with J gene TRBJ2-7; unclear D gene. The CDR3 totals 13 residues. V was clipped by 0 bases and J by 5 bases, with 8 bases between them. Germline-derived CDR1 and CDR2 are SGHTA and FQGNSA. CDR3 nucleotide sequence: TGTGCCAGCAGCTTAGCCAAGGACCACGAGCAGTACTTC. Its protein product is CASSLAKDHEQYF.